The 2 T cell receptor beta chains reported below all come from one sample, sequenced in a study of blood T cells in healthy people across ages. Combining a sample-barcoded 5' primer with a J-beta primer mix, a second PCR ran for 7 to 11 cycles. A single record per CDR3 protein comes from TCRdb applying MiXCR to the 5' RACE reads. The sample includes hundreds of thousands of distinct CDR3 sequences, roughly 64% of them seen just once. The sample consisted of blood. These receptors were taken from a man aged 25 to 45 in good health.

The CDR3 DNA reads TGCAGCGTTGCGCGGAACACAGATACGCAGTATTTT. This gives the protein CSVARNTDTQYF. V gene TRBV29-1 combines with J gene TRBJ2-3; D is unresolved. Per the germline V gene, CDR1 is SQVTM and CDR2 is ANQGSEA. The V gene lost 4 bases and the J gene lost 2 bases, with 7 bases spanning the gap. The CDR3 loop spans 12 amino acids.

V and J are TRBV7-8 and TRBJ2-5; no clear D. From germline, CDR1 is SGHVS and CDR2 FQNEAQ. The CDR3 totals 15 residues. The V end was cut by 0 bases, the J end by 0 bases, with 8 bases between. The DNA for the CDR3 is TGTGCCAGCAGCTTAGCGTTGGGGTACCAAGAGACCCAGTACTTC. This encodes CASSLALGYQETQYF.